This section outlines one T cell receptor (beta chain) sequence together with its context. The antigen remains unidentified. Here immunoSEQ multiplex PCR was the method, and the copy in TCRdb shows in-frame clones only, minus some. The top ten clones hold roughly 4.4% of a sample with roughly 60,000 clones, almost 70% of them seen once. The data belong to a study of CD4+ T cells in melanoma. Looked up from germline, CDR1 is MNHEY and CDR2 is SMNVEV (reference sequence). CDR3 length equals 15 residues. Trimming left V 6 bases short and J 0 bases short, with 12 bases between. Study results and limitations: A reported correlation linked neoantigen-specific CD4+ T cells to CD8+, macrophage and B cell function.

Input material: tumor tissue. This sequence joins TRBV27 and TRBJ1-5, with D possibly matching TRBD1 (5 bases). This sequence was found in a human donor with melanoma. CDR3 loop: CASRSEGYSNQPQHF. CDR3 bases: TGTGCCAGCAGGAGCGAGGGGTATAGCAATCAGCCCCAGCATTTT.